This T cell receptor (beta chain) was captured by sequencing in a study of T cell responses to AZD1222 COVID-19 vaccine. Study results and limitations: Per reports, nearly half of all spike-specific TCRs target regions that are unmutated in variants.

The data were produced by immunoSEQ multiplex PCR, yet TCRdb's version contains in-frame clones alone and is incomplete. Here the sample spans roughly 200,000 clones, roughly nine tenths being singletons. On this clone itself: The antigen remains undetermined.

Source: peripheral blood, taken 28 days after the second AZD1222 dose. The receptor comes from an adult who received the AZD1222 COVID-19 vaccine.

In nucleotides, the CDR3 is TGTGCCAGCAGTGGGGGTCGGGTGGGCATGAACACTGAAGCTTTCTTT. Its translation is CASSGGRVGMNTEAFF. This rearrangement joins TRBV28 to TRBJ1-1; D may be TRBD1 (5 bases). Germline values: CDR1 MDHEN, CDR2 SYDVKM. The CDR3 contains 16 residues. Trimming cost V 5 bases and J 0 bases, with 16 bases left between them.